The text below deals with one T cell receptor beta chain. The antigen is not known. V lost 0 bases and J lost 1, with 12 bases in between. The CDR3 loop spans 16 amino acids. Germline V gene data show CDR1 as WSHSY and CDR2 as SAAADI. The assay was immunoSEQ multiplex PCR, and TCRdb's table has in-frame clones only and misses some. The data contain some 7,800 clones, around 77% of them singletons. These data come from a study of tumor-infiltrating lymphocytes in localized non-small cell lung cancer. Study-level points and caveats: Not all patients were TCR sequenced, owing to tissue quantity.

The origin of this receptor is a human donor with non-small cell lung cancer. The sample taken for sequencing was uninvolved lung tissue not adjacent to the tumor. This sequence joins TRBV10-2 and TRBJ1-1, with a possible D match to TRBD1 (6 bases). The chain's CDR3 is CASSESGGAPNTEAFF. The CDR3 DNA follows: TGCGCCAGCAGTGAGTCGGGGGGGGCCCCGAACACTGAAGCTTTCTTT.